The clone carrying this T cell receptor beta chain was observed many times. This record comes from a study of T cell repertoires in cytomegalovirus infection. TCRdb redid the calling of the reads with MiXCR, one entry per CDR3 protein. The table lists almost 300,000 distinct CDR3 sequences, around 10% of them singletons. Trimming removed 6 bases from V and 0 bases from J; junction bases left unmatched: 6. The CDR3 contains 16 residues. Germline CDR1 is MNHNS and CDR2 is SASEGT. The clonotype originates from a human donor in good health (CMV status not recorded). Some clones in this sample may be carry-over from other donors' samples. Input material: PBMCs. This chain uses TRBV6-1 with TRBJ2-1, with 9 bases aligning to TRBD1. CDR3 nucleotide sequence: TGTGCCAGCAGCAGGGACAGGGATATCTCCTACAATGAGCAGTTCTTC. Its protein product is CASSRDRDISYNEQFF.